This T cell receptor (beta chain) was identified during a study of a mutant IDH1 vaccine in newly diagnosed glioma. The sample's time point: week 47, end of study. The investigators gave 300 ug of mutant IDH1 20-mer peptide in each vaccine dose, together with topical imiquimod. Turning to this clone: What it binds is not known.

The CDR3 loop spans 13 amino acids. Germline V gives CDR1 GTSNPN, CDR2 SVGIG (reference sequence). Between the trimmed V and J ends, which lost 0 bases and 6 bases, there was a span of 11 bases. Sequencing was performed with immunoSEQ multiplex PCR; in TCRdb, only in-frame clones are kept and a portion is missing. This sample has fewer than 95,000 clones, with roughly 77% found just once. This receptor was obtained from a man aged 35-49 years with glioma. The starting material was PBMCs, obtained from a glioma patient whose treatment included an IDH1 peptide vaccine. This rearrangement joins TRBV30 to TRBJ1-2; no clear D gene. CDR3 coding DNA: TGTGCCTGGAGTGTACTGGGGAGGGATGGCTACACCTTC. Translated, it gives CAWSVLGRDGYTF.